A selection of T cell receptor beta chains follows, all from one sample in a study of cytomegalovirus exposure and HLA in healthy donors. Produced via immunoSEQ multiplex PCR; TCRdb's table is partial and in-frame only. The sample shows around 220,000 clones, about 80% of them seen only once. Sequencing input: PBMCs. These receptors all stem from a young man in good health and CMV-seronegative. CDR3s include the opening cysteine and the closing phenylalanine or tryptophan. The D gene is left open where the match is weak. Clone size, where shown, is once, few, many, or a class for clones that have expanded.

clone size	D gene	V gene	J gene	CDR3 protein	CDR3 DNA
NA	NA	TRBV6-5	TRBJ2-7	CASSRDRTSYEQYF	TGTGCCAGCAGTCGCGACAGGACCTCCTACGAGCAGTACTTC
NA	NA	TRBV20-1	TRBJ2-7	CSARALPEQYF	TGCAGTGCTAGAGCCCTTCCCGAGCAGTACTTC
NA	TRBD2	TRBV5-4	TRBJ2-3	CASSLEGLAGGSTDTQYF	TGTGCCAGCAGCTTGGAGGGACTAGCGGGGGGTAGCACAGATACGCAGTATTTT
NA	NA	TRBV5-4	TRBJ2-1	CASSLRTGNEQFF	TGTGCCAGCAGCTTGCGAACTGGCAATGAGCAGTTCTTC
NA	NA	TRBV30	TRBJ1-1	CAWSPTVGTEAFF	TGTGCCTGGAGTCCGACAGTGGGGACTGAAGCTTTCTTT
few	NA	TRBV6-1	TRBJ2-5	CASSYGLGETQYF	TGTGCCAGCAGTTATGGACTGGGGGAGACCCAGTACTTC
NA	TRBD2	TRBV5-1	TRBJ2-3	CASSLAASGDTDTQYF	TGCGCCAGCAGCTTGGCGGCTAGCGGAGACACAGATACGCAGTATTTT
few	NA	TRBV29-1	TRBJ1-2	CSVAQGDGYTF	TGCAGCGTTGCACAGGGCGATGGCTACACCTTC
few	NA	TRBV5-6	TRBJ1-1	CASSLMGENTEAFF	TGTGCCAGCAGCTTGATGGGAGAGAACACTGAAGCTTTCTTT
few	NA	TRBV6-4	TRBJ2-1	CASSERPGAINEQFF	TGTGCCAGCAGTGAGCGCCCAGGGGCCATCAATGAGCAGTTCTTC
NA	NA	TRBV28	TRBJ1-5	CASSSLVQGNQPQHF	TGTGCCAGCAGTTCCCTTGTACAGGGAAATCAGCCCCAGCATTTT
NA	NA	TRBV5-1	TRBJ2-3	CASSLVAEAHDTQYF	TGCGCCAGCAGCTTGGTGGCGGAAGCACACGATACGCAGTATTTT
NA	NA	TRBV28	TRBJ2-2	CASTATTPGQQNTGELFF	TGTGCCAGCACTGCCACGACACCGGGACAACAGAACACCGGGGAGCTGTTTTTT
NA	TRBD2	TRBV19	TRBJ2-7	CASSTSRTSDSYEQYF	TGTGCCAGTAGTACCTCCAGGACTAGCGACTCCTACGAGCAGTACTTC
NA	TRBD1	TRBV7-9	TRBJ2-7	CASSQQGQGDSYEQYF	TGTGCCAGCAGCCAGCAAGGACAGGGGGACTCCTACGAGCAGTACTTC
NA	NA	TRBV2	TRBJ2-3	CASSEEGWTQYF	TGTGCCAGCAGTGAGGAGGGGTGGACGCAGTATTTT
NA	TRBD2	TRBV7-2	TRBJ2-7	CASSLATSGSSYEQYF	TGTGCCAGCAGCTTAGCCACTAGCGGGAGCTCCTACGAGCAGTACTTC
NA	NA	TRBV10-3	TRBJ2-7	CAISESSPGSDEQYF	TGTGCCATCAGTGAGTCATCGCCAGGGTCTGACGAGCAGTACTTC
NA	NA	TRBV2	TRBJ2-2	CASSGRGDGELFF	TGTGCCAGCAGTGGGCGGGGTGATGGGGAGCTGTTTTTT
NA	NA	TRBV2	TRBJ1-5	CASSVNPLHRAVVDQPQHF	TGTGCCAGCAGTGTTAATCCCCTTCACAGAGCGGTCGTGGATCAGCCCCAGCATTTT
NA	TRBD1	TRBV11-3	TRBJ1-2	CASSPTGTGNFDYGYTF	TGTGCCAGCAGCCCCACCGGGACAGGGAATTTTGACTATGGCTACACCTTC
NA	NA	TRBV4-3	TRBJ1-1	CASSPGLHQGTEAFF	TGCGCCAGCAGCCCAGGACTTCACCAGGGGACTGAAGCTTTCTTT
NA	NA	TRBV7-9	TRBJ1-4	CASSLVVEARATNEKLFF	TGTGCCAGCAGCTTAGTGGTAGAAGCCCGGGCAACTAATGAAAAACTGTTTTTT
NA	TRBD1	TRBV5-1	TRBJ2-1	CASSHRGNEQFF	TGCGCCAGCAGCCACAGGGGGAATGAGCAGTTCTTC
NA	NA	TRBV19	TRBJ1-5	CASKVQGTNQPQHF	TGTGCCAGTAAGGTCCAGGGGACAAATCAGCCCCAGCATTTT
NA	NA	TRBV6-6	TRBJ2-5	CASSYEETQYF	TGTGCCAGCAGTTACGAGGAGACCCAGTACTTC
few	NA	TRBV27	TRBJ1-5	CASSLSGRDSNQPQHF	TGTGCCAGCAGCCTTAGCGGACGGGATAGCAATCAGCCCCAGCATTTT
NA	NA	TRBV5-1	TRBJ2-5	CASSLDFTEETQYF	TGCGCCAGCAGCTTGGATTTTACGGAAGAGACCCAGTACTTC
once	NA	TRBV6-5	TRBJ2-5	CASSSRDREIREQYF	TGTGCCAGCAGTTCCCGAGACAGGGAAATCCGGGAGCAGTACTTC
NA	TRBD1	TRBV27	TRBJ1-5	CASSSRQGVGQPQHF	TGTGCCAGCAGTTCCCGACAGGGCGTAGGGCAGCCCCAGCATTTT
NA	NA	TRBV30	TRBJ2-7	CAWSETSVRYEQYF	TGTGCCTGGAGTGAGACATCGGTGAGATACGAGCAGTACTTC
NA	TRBD1	TRBV7-9	TRBJ2-1	CASSTGTGLDEQFF	TGTGCCAGCAGCACCGGGACAGGGTTAGATGAGCAGTTCTTC
NA	TRBD2	TRBV11-2	TRBJ2-5	CASSLRGGGQETQYF	TGTGCCAGCAGCTTGCGGGGCGGGGGCCAAGAGACCCAGTACTTC
NA	TRBD2	TRBV5-8	TRBJ2-3	CASSSTSGSGTDTQYF	TGTGCCAGCAGCTCGACTAGCGGGAGCGGCACAGATACGCAGTATTTT
NA	TRBD2	TRBV7-2	TRBJ2-7	CASKPGGWSYEQYF	TGTGCCAGCAAACCGGGAGGATGGTCCTACGAGCAGTACTTC
NA	NA	TRBV7-8	TRBJ2-3	CASSLAGGQSSDTQYF	TGTGCCAGCAGCTTAGCGGGGGGGCAGTCCTCCGATACGCAGTATTTT
NA	NA	TRBV11-3	TRBJ2-2	CASSLGYRETGELFF	TGTGCCAGCAGCTTAGGCTACAGGGAGACCGGGGAGCTGTTTTTT
NA	TRBD1	TRBV7-2	TRBJ1-2	CASSLAAGTALQYGYTF	TGTGCCAGCAGCTTAGCAGCCGGGACAGCTCTACAGTATGGCTACACCTTC
once	NA	TRBV5-6	TRBJ2-3	CASSRTDYMQYF	TGTGCCAGCTCTCGAACAGACTATATGCAGTATTTT
NA	TRBD1	TRBV9	TRBJ1-1	CASSEGTANTEAFF	TGTGCCAGCAGCGAGGGGACAGCAAACACTGAAGCTTTCTTT
few	NA	TRBV4-2	TRBJ1-2	CASSQEQGYGYTF	TGTGCCAGCAGCCAAGAGCAGGGGTATGGCTACACCTTC
NA	NA	TRBV2	TRBJ2-7	CASSDLGGSYEQYF	TGTGCCAGCAGTGACCTCGGGGGCTCCTACGAGCAGTACTTC
few	NA	TRBV4-1	TRBJ1-2	CASSQDTGLYGYTF	TGCGCCAGCAGCCAAGATACAGGGCTCTATGGCTACACCTTC
NA	TRBD1	TRBV2	TRBJ2-3	CASTSTGLTDTQYF	TGTGCCAGCACCTCGACAGGGCTTACAGATACGCAGTATTTT
NA	NA	TRBV7-2	TRBJ1-5	CASSLHRAGQPQHF	TGTGCCAGCAGCCTGCACAGGGCTGGCCAGCCCCAGCATTTT
once	NA	TRBV14	TRBJ2-7	CASSQPLGYEQYF	TGTGCCAGCAGCCAACCCCTAGGCTACGAGCAGTACTTC
NA	NA	TRBV2	TRBJ2-1	CASSYTSEQFF	TGTGCCAGCAGTTACACATCCGAGCAGTTCTTC
NA	TRBD1	TRBV9	TRBJ2-7	CASSVDGTASYEQYF	TGTGCCAGCAGCGTAGACGGGACAGCCTCCTACGAGCAGTACTTC
NA	TRBD2	TRBV4-3	TRBJ2-3	CASSSGGDTDTQYF	TGCGCCAGCAGTTCCGGGGGGGACACAGATACGCAGTATTTT
NA	NA	TRBV29-1	TRBJ2-7	CSGTGQTPYEQYF	TGCAGCGGCACAGGGCAGACACCCTACGAGCAGTACTTC
NA	TRBD1	TRBV5-1	TRBJ1-1	CASSSVAGGGEAFF	TGCGCCAGCAGTTCTGTGGCAGGGGGCGGTGAAGCTTTCTTT
NA	TRBD2	TRBV27	TRBJ2-1	CASSPTSGTEQFF	TGTGCCAGCAGTCCTACTAGCGGAACTGAGCAGTTCTTC
once	TRBD1	TRBV7-9	TRBJ1-2	CASSKGTGPPLNYGYTF	TGTGCCAGCAGCAAGGGGACAGGGCCCCCGCTAAACTATGGCTACACCTTC
NA	TRBD1	TRBV19	TRBJ1-1	CASSILKGGTGAAEAFF	TGTGCCAGTAGTATTTTAAAGGGGGGGACAGGGGCCGCGGAAGCTTTCTTT
NA	NA	TRBV30	TRBJ1-2	CAWSAMAQGSPGYTF	TGTGCCTGGAGTGCAATGGCACAGGGCTCGCCGGGCTACACCTTC
NA	NA	TRBV28	TRBJ1-2	CASSPQGYGYTF	TGTGCCAGCAGTCCACAGGGCTATGGCTACACCTTC
NA	TRBD1	TRBV6-5	TRBJ2-7	CASSYGTGYYEQYF	TGTGCCAGCAGTTACGGGACAGGGTACTACGAGCAGTACTTC